This entry concerns a single T cell receptor (beta chain). Its antigen is not known. The record originates from a study of T cells expressing NK-cell markers. Study as a whole: It was from sorted CD3+CD56+NKG2C+, CD3+CD56+NKG2C- and CD3+CD56-NKG2C+ T cells that TCR beta repertoires came.

Generation of TCR beta cDNA was performed by 5'RACE template switching incorporating UMIs. TCRdb reprocessed the 5' RACE reads and keeps a single row for each CDR3 protein, giving no DNA. The specimen's table records over 250,000 distinct CDR3 sequences. Study results and caveats: Several of the donors also had these clonotypes leading their CD3+CD56-NKG2C+ fraction. Whether expanded NKG2C+ T cell clones were HCMV-specific remained unclear.

Looked up from germline, CDR1 is SGHTA and CDR2 is FQGNSA. The CDR3 is made up of 14 amino acids. Sample: blood T cells: a sorted CD56 or NKG2C T cell subset, CD4+ or CD8+ T cells, or bulk PBMC T cells (not recorded which). The gene calls are TRBV7-2 and TRBJ1-1; the TCRdb D gene call, TRBD1, has no DNA to confirm it. The source of this sequence is a woman between 18 and 70 years old in good health. The CDR3 is CASSQVQGVTEAFF.